Listed below are T cell receptor beta chains from one sample, sequenced in a study of blood T cells in healthy people across ages. TCRdb analysed the 5' RACE reads with MiXCR anew, one entry per CDR3 protein. Here the sample spans some 1.5 million distinct CDR3 sequences, roughly 43% being singletons. The sample comprised blood. The source of these receptors is a woman between 18 and 29 years old in good health. Each CDR3 is given without its conserved first and last residue. D genes are given only for firm matches. Not all rows give a size; the values are once, few, many and, for expanded clones, a class.

V: TRBV2; size: NA; D: NA; CDR3: ASRLIRETYEQY
V: TRBV7-2; size: NA; D: TRBD2; CDR3: ASSRTSGGFSYNEQF
V: TRBV7-2; size: few; D: NA; CDR3: ASSGRRGPQETQY
V: TRBV4-1; size: NA; D: TRBD2; CDR3: ASSQGLAGVIGTDTQY
V: TRBV2; size: NA; D: NA; CDR3: ASSGPRRQTYNEQF
V: TRBV12-3/TRBV12-4; size: once; D: NA; CDR3: ASRRGRGEDGYT
V: TRBV28; size: NA; D: TRBD2; CDR3: ASSFPTSGSNTGELF
V: TRBV2; size: NA; D: NA; CDR3: ASSEERRYGYT
V: TRBV7-2; size: NA; D: NA; CDR3: ASSLDWSPLH
V: TRBV4-3; size: NA; D: TRBD1; CDR3: ASSQGGTEGRNTIY
V: TRBV5-1; size: few; D: NA; CDR3: ASSLGDLYNEQF
V: TRBV7-8; size: few; D: TRBD1; CDR3: ASSSDRGLTEAF
V: TRBV12-3/TRBV12-4; size: NA; D: NA; CDR3: ASSLAGGEQPQH
V: TRBV6-1; size: NA; D: NA; CDR3: ASSEYGKPDPDTQY
V: TRBV6-2/TRBV6-3; size: few; D: NA; CDR3: ASSYGDLETETQY
V: TRBV27; size: NA; D: TRBD1; CDR3: ASGWTGEGNEAF
V: TRBV20-1; size: NA; D: TRBD2; CDR3: SAGLVYEQF
V: TRBV7-2; size: NA; D: TRBD1; CDR3: ASSTMGQVSYEQY
V: TRBV25-1; size: few; D: TRBD1; CDR3: ASSVGQVQETQY
V: TRBV7-9; size: NA; D: TRBD1; CDR3: ASSRGDRGSDQPQH
V: TRBV11-1; size: once; D: NA; CDR3: ASSSLPGTPNGTQY
V: TRBV12-3/TRBV12-4; size: NA; D: NA; CDR3: ASSLTGSSYGYT
V: TRBV24-1; size: NA; D: NA; CDR3: ATSVEGGYT
V: TRBV15; size: few; D: NA; CDR3: ATSRERVQETQY
V: TRBV27; size: many; D: NA; CDR3: ASSLSPDHYEQY
V: TRBV20-1; size: few; D: TRBD2; CDR3: SASRGSGGSYQETQY
V: TRBV6-6; size: few; D: TRBD1; CDR3: ASSSDRAGYT
V: TRBV9; size: many; D: TRBD1; CDR3: ASRDRDSKYGYT
V: TRBV21-1; size: NA; D: NA; CDR3: ASSSPHGRGSEQY
V: TRBV25-1; size: NA; D: NA; CDR3: ASSEYGGAF
V: TRBV5-1; size: few; D: TRBD2; CDR3: ASSLTGLAEVRKQY
V: TRBV7-6; size: many; D: NA; CDR3: ASSLSASPVISYNEQF
V: TRBV5-4; size: many; D: NA; CDR3: ASSFSRSGEELF
V: TRBV4-2; size: few; D: NA; CDR3: ASSQRMDEQF
V: TRBV20-1; size: NA; D: NA; CDR3: SARWADEKLF
V: TRBV6-6; size: NA; D: NA; CDR3: ASSFRGQDTQY
V: TRBV7-2; size: many; D: NA; CDR3: ASSGRVGNGYT
V: TRBV2; size: NA; D: NA; CDR3: ASTTDATNEKLF
V: TRBV7-2; size: once; D: TRBD1; CDR3: ASSLGGQGSYGYT
V: TRBV4-3; size: many; D: NA; CDR3: ASSQDERVRNEQF
V: TRBV9; size: few; D: TRBD2; CDR3: ASSLRTSPYTDTQY
V: TRBV28; size: NA; D: NA; CDR3: ASRRPQVTGAYEQY
V: TRBV3-1; size: NA; D: TRBD1; CDR3: ASRTPGQGKETQY
V: TRBV4-3; size: NA; D: TRBD2; CDR3: ASSHPLGLAGAPDTQY
V: TRBV5-6; size: NA; D: NA; CDR3: ASSSPGRLKTEAF
V: TRBV30; size: NA; D: NA; CDR3: AWSVGLSSTDTQY
V: TRBV5-6; size: NA; D: NA; CDR3: ASRAGGNYGYT
V: TRBV15; size: NA; D: TRBD2; CDR3: ATRATLAGDTYNEQY